This entry features one T cell receptor beta chain sequence. These data are taken from a study of blood T cell repertoires in COVID-19. Here immunoSEQ multiplex PCR was the method, and the copy in TCRdb shows in-frame clones only, minus some. The data hold over 90,000 clones, with approximately 90% observed a single time. CDR1 and CDR2 (germline): SGHNT, YYREEE (reference sequence). This CDR3 comprises 18 residues. Losses at the gene ends were 0 bases for V and 7 bases for J; bases not matched to a gene: 15. This receptor was identified in a man aged 50-59 years in a cohort sampled during active COVID-19. The V gene is TRBV5-4, the J gene TRBJ2-1, with 8 nucleotides matching TRBD1. The specimen was peripheral blood. The CDR3 DNA reads as TGTGCCAGCAGCTTGGGGGGAACCGGGACAGGTAGAGGAAATGAGCAGTTCTTC. As protein: CASSLGGTGTGRGNEQFF.